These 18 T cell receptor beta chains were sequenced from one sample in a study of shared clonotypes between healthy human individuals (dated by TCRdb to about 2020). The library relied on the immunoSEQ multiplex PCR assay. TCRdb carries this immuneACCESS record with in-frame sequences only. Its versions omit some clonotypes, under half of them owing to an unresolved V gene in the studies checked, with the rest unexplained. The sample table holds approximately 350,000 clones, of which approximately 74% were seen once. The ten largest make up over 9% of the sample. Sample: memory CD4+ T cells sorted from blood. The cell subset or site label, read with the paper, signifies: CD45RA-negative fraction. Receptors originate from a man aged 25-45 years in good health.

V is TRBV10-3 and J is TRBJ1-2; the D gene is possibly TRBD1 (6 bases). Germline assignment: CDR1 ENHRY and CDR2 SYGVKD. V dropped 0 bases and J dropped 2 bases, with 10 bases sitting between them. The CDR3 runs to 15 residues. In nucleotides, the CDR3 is TGTGCCATCAGTGAGTCACGGGGGGCGAACTATGGCTACACCTTC. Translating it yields CAISESRGANYGYTF.

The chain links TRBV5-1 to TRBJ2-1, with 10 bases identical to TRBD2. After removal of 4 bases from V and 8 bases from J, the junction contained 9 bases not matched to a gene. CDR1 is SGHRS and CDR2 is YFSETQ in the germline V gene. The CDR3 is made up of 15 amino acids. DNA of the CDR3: TGCGCCAGCAGCAAAGATAGCGGGAGGTTGGATGAGCAGTTCTTC. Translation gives CASSKDSGRLDEQFF.

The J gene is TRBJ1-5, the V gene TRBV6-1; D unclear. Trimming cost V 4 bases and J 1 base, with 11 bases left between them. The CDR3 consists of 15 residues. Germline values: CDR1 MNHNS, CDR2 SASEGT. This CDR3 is CASSAGDRSNQPQHF. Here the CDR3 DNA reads TGTGCCAGCAGTGCTGGGGATAGAAGCAATCAGCCCCAGCATTTT.

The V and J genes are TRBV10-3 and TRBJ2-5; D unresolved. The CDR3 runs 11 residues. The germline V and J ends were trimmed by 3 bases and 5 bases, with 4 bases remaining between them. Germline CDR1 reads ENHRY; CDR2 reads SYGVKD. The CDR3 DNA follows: TGTGCCATCAGTGAATACGAGACCCAGTACTTC. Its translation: CAISEYETQYF.

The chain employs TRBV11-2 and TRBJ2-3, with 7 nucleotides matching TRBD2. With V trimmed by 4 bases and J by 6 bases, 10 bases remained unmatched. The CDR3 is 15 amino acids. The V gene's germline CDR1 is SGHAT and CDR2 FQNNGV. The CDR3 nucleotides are TGTGCCAGCAGCTCCACAGGACTAGTTGGGGATACGCAGTATTTT. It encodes CASSSTGLVGDTQYF. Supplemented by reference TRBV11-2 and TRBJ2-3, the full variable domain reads EAGVAQSPRYKIIEKRQSVAFWCNPISGHATLYWYQQILGQGPKLLIQFQNNGVVDDSQLPKDRFSAERLKGVDSTLKIQPAKLEDSAVYLCASSSTGLVGDTQYFGPGTRLTVL.

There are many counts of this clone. The DNA of the CDR3 is TGTGCCAGTTCTGCTGTTGGCGGTGGCTACGAGCAGTACTTC. Translation gives CASSAVGGGYEQYF. The genes are TRBV19 and TRBJ2-7; D gene unclear. The germline CDR1 and CDR2 sequences are LNHDA and SQIVND (reference sequence). This CDR3 comprises 14 residues. The V end was cut by 8 bases, the J end by 3 bases, with 17 bases between.

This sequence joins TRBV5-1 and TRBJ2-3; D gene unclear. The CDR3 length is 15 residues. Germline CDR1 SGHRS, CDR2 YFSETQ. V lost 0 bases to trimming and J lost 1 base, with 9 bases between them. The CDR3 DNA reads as TGCGCCAGCAGCTTGGGATCTCTCGGCACAGATACGCAGTATTTT. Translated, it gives CASSLGSLGTDTQYF. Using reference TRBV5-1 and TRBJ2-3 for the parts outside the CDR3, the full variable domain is KAGVTQTPRYLIKTRGQQVTLSCSPISGHRSVSWYQQTPGQGLQFLFEYFSETQRNKGNFPGRFSGRQFSNSRSEMNVSTLELGDSALYLCASSLGSLGTDTQYFGPGTRLTVL.

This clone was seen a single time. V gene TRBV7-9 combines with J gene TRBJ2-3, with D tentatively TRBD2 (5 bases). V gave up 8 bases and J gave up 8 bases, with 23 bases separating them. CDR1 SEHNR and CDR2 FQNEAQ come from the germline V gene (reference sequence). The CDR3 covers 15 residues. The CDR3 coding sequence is TGTGCCAGCGGACTGAGCGGATCCCCTGGCGGTACGCAGTATTTT. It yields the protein CASGLSGSPGGTQYF.

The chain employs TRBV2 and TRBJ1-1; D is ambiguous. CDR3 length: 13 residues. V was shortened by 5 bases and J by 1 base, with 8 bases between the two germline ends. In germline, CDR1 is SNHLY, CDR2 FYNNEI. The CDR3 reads CASSREQNTEAFF. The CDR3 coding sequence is TGTGCCAGCAGTCGGGAACAGAACACTGAAGCTTTCTTT.

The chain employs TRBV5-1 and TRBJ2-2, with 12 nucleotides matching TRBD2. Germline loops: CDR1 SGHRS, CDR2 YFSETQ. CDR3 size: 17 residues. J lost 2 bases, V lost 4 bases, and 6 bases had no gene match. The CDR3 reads CASSQTSGRLNTGELFF. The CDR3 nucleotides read TGCGCCAGCAGCCAAACTAGCGGGAGGCTAAACACCGGGGAGCTGTTTTTT. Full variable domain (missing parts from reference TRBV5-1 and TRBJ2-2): KAGVTQTPRYLIKTRGQQVTLSCSPISGHRSVSWYQQTPGQGLQFLFEYFSETQRNKGNFPGRFSGRQFSNSRSEMNVSTLELGDSALYLCASSQTSGRLNTGELFFGEGSRLTVL.

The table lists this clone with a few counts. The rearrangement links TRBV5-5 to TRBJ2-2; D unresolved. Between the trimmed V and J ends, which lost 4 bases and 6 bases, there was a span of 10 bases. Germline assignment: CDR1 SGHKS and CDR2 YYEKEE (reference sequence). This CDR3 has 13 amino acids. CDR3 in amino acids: CASSPVFAGELFF. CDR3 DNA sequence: TGTGCCAGCAGCCCTGTCTTCGCCGGGGAGCTGTTTTTT.

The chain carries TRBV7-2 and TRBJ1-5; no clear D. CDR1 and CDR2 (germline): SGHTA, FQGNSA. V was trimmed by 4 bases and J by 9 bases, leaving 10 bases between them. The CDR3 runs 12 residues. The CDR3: CASSSNLRPQHF. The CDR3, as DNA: TGTGCCAGCAGCTCCAACCTTAGGCCCCAGCATTTT. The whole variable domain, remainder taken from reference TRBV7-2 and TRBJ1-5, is GAGVSQSPSNKVTEKGKDVELRCDPISGHTALYWYRQSLGQGLEFLIYFQGNSAPDKSGLPSDRFSAERTGGSVSTLTIQRTQQEDSAVYLCASSSNLRPQHFGDGTRLSIL.

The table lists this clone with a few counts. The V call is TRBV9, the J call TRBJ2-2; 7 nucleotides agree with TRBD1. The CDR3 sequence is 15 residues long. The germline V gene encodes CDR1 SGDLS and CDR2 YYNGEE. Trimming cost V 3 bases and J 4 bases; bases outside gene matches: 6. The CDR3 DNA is TGTGCCAGCAGCGCAAAGGGACAGCTCACCGGGGAGCTGTTTTTT. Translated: CASSAKGQLTGELFF.

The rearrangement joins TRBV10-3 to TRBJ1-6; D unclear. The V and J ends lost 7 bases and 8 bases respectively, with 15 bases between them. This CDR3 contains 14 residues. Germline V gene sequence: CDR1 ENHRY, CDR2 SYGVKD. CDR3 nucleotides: TGTGCCATCAACTCCCCCGGGATTGATTCACCCCTCCACTTT. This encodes CAINSPGIDSPLHF.

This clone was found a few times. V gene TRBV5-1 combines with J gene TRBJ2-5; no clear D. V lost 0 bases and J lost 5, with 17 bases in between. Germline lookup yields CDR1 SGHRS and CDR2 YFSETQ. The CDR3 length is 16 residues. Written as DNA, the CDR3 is TGCGCCAGCAGCTTGGCAGGCAGCCAGGAGTGGGAGACCCAGTACTTC. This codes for CASSLAGSQEWETQYF.

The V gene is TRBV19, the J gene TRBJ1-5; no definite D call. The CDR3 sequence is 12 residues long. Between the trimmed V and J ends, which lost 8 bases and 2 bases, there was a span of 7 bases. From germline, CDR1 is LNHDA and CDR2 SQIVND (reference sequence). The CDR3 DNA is TGTGCCAGTCGGGGTGGCAATCAGCCCCAGCATTTT. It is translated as CASRGGNQPQHF.

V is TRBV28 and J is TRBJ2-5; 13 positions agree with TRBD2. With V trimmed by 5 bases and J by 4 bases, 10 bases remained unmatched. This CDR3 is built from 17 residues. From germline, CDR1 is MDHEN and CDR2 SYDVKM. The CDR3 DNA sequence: TGTGCCAGCAGTCCGAGACCGGGACTAGCGGGATCAGAGACCCAGTACTTC. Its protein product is CASSPRPGLAGSETQYF.

The CDR3 DNA reads TGTGCCAGCAGCTTGGGAGTGACAGGGTTGTTCGATGAGCAGTTCTTC. It codes for CASSLGVTGLFDEQFF. The chain uses TRBV7-2 and TRBJ2-1; 7 bases match TRBD1. This CDR3 comprises 16 residues. V was clipped by 3 bases and J by 8 bases; unmatched bases: 13. Germline CDR1 reads SGHTA; CDR2 reads FQGNSA.